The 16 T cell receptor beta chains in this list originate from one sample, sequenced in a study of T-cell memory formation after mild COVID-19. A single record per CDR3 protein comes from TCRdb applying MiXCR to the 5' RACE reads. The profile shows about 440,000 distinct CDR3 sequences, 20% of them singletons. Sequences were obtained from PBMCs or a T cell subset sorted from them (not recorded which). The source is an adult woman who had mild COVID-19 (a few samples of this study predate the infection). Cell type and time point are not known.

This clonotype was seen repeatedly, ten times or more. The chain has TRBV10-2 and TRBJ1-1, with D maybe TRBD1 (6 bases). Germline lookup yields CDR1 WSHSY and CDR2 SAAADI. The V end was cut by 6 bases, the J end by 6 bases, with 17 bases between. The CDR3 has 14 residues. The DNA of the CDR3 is TGCGCCAGCAGGGCCGAAACAGGGACTTCTGAAGCTTTCTTT. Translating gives CASRAETGTSEAFF.

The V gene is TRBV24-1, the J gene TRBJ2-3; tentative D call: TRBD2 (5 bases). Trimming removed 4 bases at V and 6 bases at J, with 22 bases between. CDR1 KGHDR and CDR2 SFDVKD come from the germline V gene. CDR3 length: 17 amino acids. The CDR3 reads CATSEEASPLLGDTQYF. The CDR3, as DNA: TGTGCCACCAGTGAAGAGGCTAGCCCTCTTCTGGGGGATACGCAGTATTTT.

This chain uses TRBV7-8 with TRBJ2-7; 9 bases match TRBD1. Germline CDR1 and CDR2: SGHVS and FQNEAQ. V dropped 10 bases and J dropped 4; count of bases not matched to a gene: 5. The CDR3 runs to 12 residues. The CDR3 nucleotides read TGTGCCACCCGAGGACAGGGGTACGAGCAGTACTTC. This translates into CATRGQGYEQYF. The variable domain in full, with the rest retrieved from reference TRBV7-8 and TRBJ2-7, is GAGVSQSPRYKVAKRGQDVALRCDPISGHVSLFWYQQALGQGPEFLTYFQNEAQLDKSGLPSDRFFAERPEGSVSTLKIQRTQQEDSAVYLCATRGQGYEQYFGPGTRLTVT.

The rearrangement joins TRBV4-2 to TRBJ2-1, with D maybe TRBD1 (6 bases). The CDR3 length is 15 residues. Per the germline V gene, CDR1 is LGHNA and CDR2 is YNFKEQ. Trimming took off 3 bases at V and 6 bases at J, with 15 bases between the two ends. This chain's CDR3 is CASSQGRGRSNEQFF. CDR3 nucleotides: TGTGCCAGCAGCCAGGGCAGGGGTCGGAGCAATGAGCAGTTCTTC.

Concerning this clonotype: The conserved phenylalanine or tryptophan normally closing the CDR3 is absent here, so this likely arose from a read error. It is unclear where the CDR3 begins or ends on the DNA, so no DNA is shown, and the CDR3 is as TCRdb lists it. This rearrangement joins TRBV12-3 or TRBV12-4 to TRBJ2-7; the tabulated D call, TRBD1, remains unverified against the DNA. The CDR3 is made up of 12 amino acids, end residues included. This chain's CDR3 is CASSLVRDRKYL.

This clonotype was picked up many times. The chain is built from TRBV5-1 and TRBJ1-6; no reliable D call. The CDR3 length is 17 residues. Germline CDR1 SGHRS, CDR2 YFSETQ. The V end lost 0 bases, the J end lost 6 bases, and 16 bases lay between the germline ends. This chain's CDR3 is CASSLEALSAFNSPLHF. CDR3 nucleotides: TGCGCCAGCAGCTTGGAGGCTCTCTCAGCCTTTAATTCACCCCTCCACTTT.

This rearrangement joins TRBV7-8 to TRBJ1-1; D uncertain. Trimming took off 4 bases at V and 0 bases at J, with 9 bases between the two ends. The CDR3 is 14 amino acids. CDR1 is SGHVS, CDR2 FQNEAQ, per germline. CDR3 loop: CASSSSSLNTEAFF. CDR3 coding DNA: TGTGCCAGCAGCTCCTCGAGTCTGAACACTGAAGCTTTCTTT.

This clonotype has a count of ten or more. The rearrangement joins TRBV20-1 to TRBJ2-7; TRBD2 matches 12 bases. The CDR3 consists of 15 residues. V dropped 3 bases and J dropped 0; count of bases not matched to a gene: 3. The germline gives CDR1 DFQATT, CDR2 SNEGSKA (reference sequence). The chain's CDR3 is CSASTSGGFSYEQYF. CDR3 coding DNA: TGCAGTGCTAGCACTAGCGGGGGGTTCTCCTACGAGCAGTACTTC.

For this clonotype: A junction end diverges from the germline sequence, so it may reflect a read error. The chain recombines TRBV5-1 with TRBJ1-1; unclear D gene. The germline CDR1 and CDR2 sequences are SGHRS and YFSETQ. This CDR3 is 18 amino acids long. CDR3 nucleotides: TGCGCCAGCATCTTGGGGTTGGCGGACTCCCCCCGGAACACTGAAGCTTTCTTT. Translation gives CASILGLADSPRNTEAFF.

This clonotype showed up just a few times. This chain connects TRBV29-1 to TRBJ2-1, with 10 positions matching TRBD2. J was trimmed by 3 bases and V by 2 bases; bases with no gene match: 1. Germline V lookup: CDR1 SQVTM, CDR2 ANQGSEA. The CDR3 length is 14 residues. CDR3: CSVEPSGSYNEQFF. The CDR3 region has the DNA TGCAGCGTTGAACCTAGCGGGAGCTACAATGAGCAGTTCTTC.

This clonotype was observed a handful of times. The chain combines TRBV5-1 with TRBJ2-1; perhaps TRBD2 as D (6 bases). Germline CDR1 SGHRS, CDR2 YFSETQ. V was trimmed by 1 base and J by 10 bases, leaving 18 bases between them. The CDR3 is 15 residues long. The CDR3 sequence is CASSLRTTRSDEQFF. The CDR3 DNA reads TGCGCCAGCAGCTTGAGGACTACCCGGAGCGACGAGCAGTTCTTC.

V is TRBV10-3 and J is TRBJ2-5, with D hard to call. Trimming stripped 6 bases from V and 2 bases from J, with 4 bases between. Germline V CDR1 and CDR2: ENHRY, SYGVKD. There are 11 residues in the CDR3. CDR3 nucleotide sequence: TGTGCCATCAGCAGGCAAGAGACCCAGTACTTC. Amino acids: CAISRQETQYF.

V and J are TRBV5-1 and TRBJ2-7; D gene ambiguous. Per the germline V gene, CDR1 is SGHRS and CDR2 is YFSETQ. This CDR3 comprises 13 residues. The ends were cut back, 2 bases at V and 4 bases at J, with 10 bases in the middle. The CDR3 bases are TGCGCCAGCAGCTTCACGTCGGATTACGAGCAGTACTTC. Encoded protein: CASSFTSDYEQYF.

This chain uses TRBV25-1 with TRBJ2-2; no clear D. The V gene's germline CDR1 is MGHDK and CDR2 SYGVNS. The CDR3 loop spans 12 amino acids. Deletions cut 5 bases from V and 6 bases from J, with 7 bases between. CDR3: CASSQVSGELFF. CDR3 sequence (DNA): TGTGCCAGCAGTCAGGTATCCGGGGAGCTGTTTTTT. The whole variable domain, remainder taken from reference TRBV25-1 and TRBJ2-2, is EADIYQTPRYLVIGTGKKITLECSQTMGHDKMYWYQQDPGMELHLIHYSYGVNSTEKGDLSSESTVSRIRTEHFPLTLESARPSHTSQYLCASSQVSGELFFGEGSRLTVL.

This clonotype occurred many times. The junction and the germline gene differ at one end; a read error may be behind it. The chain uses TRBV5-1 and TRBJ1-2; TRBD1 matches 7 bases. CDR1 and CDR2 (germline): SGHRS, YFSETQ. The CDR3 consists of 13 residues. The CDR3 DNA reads TGTGCCAGCAGTTTGGGACAGATCTATGGCTACACCTTC. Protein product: CASSLGQIYGYTF. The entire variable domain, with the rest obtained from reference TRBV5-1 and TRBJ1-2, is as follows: KAGVTQTPRYLIKTRGQQVTLSCSPISGHRSVSWYQQTPGQGLQFLFEYFSETQRNKGNFPGRFSGRQFSNSRSEMNVSTLELGDSALYLCASSLGQIYGYTFGSGTRLTVV.

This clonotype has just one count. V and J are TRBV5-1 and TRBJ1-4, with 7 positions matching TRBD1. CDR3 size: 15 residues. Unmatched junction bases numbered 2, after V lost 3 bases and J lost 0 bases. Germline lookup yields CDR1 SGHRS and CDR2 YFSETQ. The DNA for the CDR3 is TGCGCCAGCAGCTCTACAGGGGCAACTAATGAAAAACTGTTTTTT. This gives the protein CASSSTGATNEKLFF.